This T cell receptor beta chain stems from a study of blood T cell repertoires in COVID-19. How the authors handled the data: Amplification from reference gene primers served as the basis for estimated nucleated cell counts. Data came from immunoSEQ multiplex PCR; TCRdb stores just in-frame clones and leaves some out. The D gene and trimming were derived from the DNA, and the V and J assignments and clone size from that table. The sample includes approximately 99,000 clones, about 86% of them seen just once. The CDR3 covers 15 residues. The germline CDR1 and CDR2 sequences are SGDLS and YYNGEE. Deletions cut 4 bases from V and 7 bases from J, with 20 bases between.

The sequence was obtained from a woman in her fifties or sixties in a cohort sampled during active or convalescent COVID-19. The sample consisted of peripheral blood. The rearrangement links TRBV9 to TRBJ1-2; D is unresolved. CDR3 sequence (DNA): TGTGCCAGCAGCCCACTCCGGGATCCGACGGGTGGCTACACCTTC. Translating gives CASSPLRDPTGGYTF.